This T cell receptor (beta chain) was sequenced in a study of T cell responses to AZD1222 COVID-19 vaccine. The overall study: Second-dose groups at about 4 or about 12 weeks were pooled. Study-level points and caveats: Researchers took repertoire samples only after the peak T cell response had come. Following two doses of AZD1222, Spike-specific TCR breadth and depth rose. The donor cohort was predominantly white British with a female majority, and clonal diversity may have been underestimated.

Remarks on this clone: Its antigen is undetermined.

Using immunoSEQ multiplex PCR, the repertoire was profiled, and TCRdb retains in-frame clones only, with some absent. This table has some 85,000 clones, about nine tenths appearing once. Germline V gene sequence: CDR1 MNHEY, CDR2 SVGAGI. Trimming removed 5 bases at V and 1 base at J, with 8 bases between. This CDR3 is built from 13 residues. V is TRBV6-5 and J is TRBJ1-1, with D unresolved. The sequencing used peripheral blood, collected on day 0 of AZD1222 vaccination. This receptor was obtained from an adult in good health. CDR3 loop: CASSKSRNTEAFF. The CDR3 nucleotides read TGTGCCAGCAGTAAAAGCAGGAACACTGAAGCTTTCTTT.